Below, 3 T cell receptor beta chains from the same sample are listed, as sequenced in a study of early T cells in non-severe SARS-CoV-2 infection. TCRdb independently ran MiXCR on the 5' RACE reads; one entry per CDR3 protein. The sample consists of 26,000 or so distinct CDR3 sequences, roughly 4.5% of them appearing once. The specimen comprised whole blood, sampled at baseline. The receptor source for this set is an adult who was a healthcare worker with PCR-confirmed SARS-CoV-2 infection or an uninfected control (not recorded which).

This clonotype was counted at least ten times. The junction shows a germline mismatch at one end, possibly a read error. The CDR3 region has the DNA TGTGCTAGCAGCTTCGGTAGAGACTACGAGCAGTACTTC. This translates into CASSFGRDYEQYF. The rearrangement uses TRBV7-7 and TRBJ2-7; D gene unclear. Per the germline V gene, CDR1 is SSHAT and CDR2 is FNYEAQ (reference sequence). This CDR3 is 13 amino acids long.

This rearrangement joins TRBV20-1 to TRBJ2-2; 7 bases are shared with TRBD1. The CDR3 has 15 residues. The ends lost 6 bases at V and 7 bases at J; junction bases unmatched: 14. Germline CDR1 reads DFQATT; CDR2 reads SNEGSKA (reference sequence). CDR3 DNA: TGCAGTGCCACGAGGTCACAGGGGCTTTACGGGGAGCTGTTTTTT. It is translated as CSATRSQGLYGELFF.

This clonotype was detected ten times or more. The genes are TRBV10-3 and TRBJ1-2; maybe TRBD1 (5 bases). CDR1 ENHRY and CDR2 SYGVKD come from the germline V gene. Trimming took 7 bases from V and 10 from J, leaving 13 bases between them. The CDR3 runs to 11 residues. The chain's CDR3 is CAITAGTSYTF. Written as DNA, the CDR3 is TGTGCCATCACGGCGGGGACCTCCTACACCTTC.